A selection of T cell receptor beta chains follows, all from one sample in a study of blood T cells in healthy people across ages. TCRdb reprocessed the 5' RACE reads with MiXCR, giving one entry per CDR3 protein. Of 380,000 or so distinct CDR3 sequences in the sample, approximately 52% are singletons; the top ten hold 45% to 55%. The sample consisted of blood. These receptors were taken from a man in his 60s in good health. Each CDR3 is given with its conserved first and last residue.

j_call: .
v_call: TRBV6-2/TRBV6-3
cdr3_aa: CASTSIQYEQYF

j_call: TRBJ2-4
v_call: TRBV7-2
cdr3_aa: CASSLGGRGFGNIQYF

j_call: TRBJ2-3
v_call: TRBV9
cdr3_aa: CASSVGPPSTDTQYF

j_call: TRBJ1-6
v_call: TRBV6-1
cdr3_aa: CASSEYKGGSPLHF

j_call: TRBJ2-7
v_call: TRBV6-5
cdr3_aa: CASSFDRSTTYEQYF

j_call: TRBJ2-5
v_call: TRBV27
cdr3_aa: CASSLFRTSGKRVETQYF

j_call: TRBJ2-1
v_call: TRBV4-3
cdr3_aa: CASSQDRQQAGGYNEQFF

j_call: TRBJ1-2
v_call: TRBV15
cdr3_aa: CATSIAGQGNYGYTF

j_call: TRBJ2-3
v_call: TRBV6-6
cdr3_aa: CASSYSMSREDTQYF

j_call: TRBJ2-7
v_call: TRBV11-1
cdr3_aa: CASSPDRGYEQYF

j_call: TRBJ2-1
v_call: TRBV20-1
cdr3_aa: CSAVGGGQGTNEQFF

j_call: .
v_call: TRBV2
cdr3_aa: CASSPGGGRGYEQYF